Shown below are 2 T cell receptor beta chains from a single sample sequenced in a study of blood T cells in healthy people across ages. It was with a sample-barcoded 5' primer and a J-beta primer mix that a second PCR of roughly 7 to 12 cycles was run. Each CDR3 protein gets one entry after TCRdb re-called the 5' RACE reads with MiXCR. The profile covers some 1.7 million distinct CDR3 sequences, with about 28% appearing a single time and over 7% taken by the ten largest. Source material: blood. These receptors all stem from a woman aged 30 to 39 in good health.

The chain links TRBV5-1 to TRBJ2-6, with 14 bases that match TRBD2. Germline V gives CDR1 SGHRS, CDR2 YFSETQ. The CDR3 consists of 19 residues. Losses at the gene ends were 4 bases for V and 0 bases for J; bases not matched to a gene: 6. The CDR3 loop reads CASSPSGLAGGSGANVLTF. The CDR3, as DNA: TGCGCCAGCAGCCCTTCCGGACTAGCGGGGGGCTCTGGGGCCAACGTCCTGACTTTC.

The J gene is TRBJ2-5, the V gene TRBV7-6; 8 nucleotides line up with TRBD2. Looked up from germline, CDR1 is SGHVS and CDR2 is FNYEAQ. With 0 bases clipped from V and 13 bases from J, the junction kept 7 bases outside the gene matches. The CDR3 length is 13 residues. In nucleotides, the CDR3 is TGTGCCAGCAGCTTAGCGCGTTGGGGGACTAGGTACTTC. Translating gives CASSLARWGTRYF.